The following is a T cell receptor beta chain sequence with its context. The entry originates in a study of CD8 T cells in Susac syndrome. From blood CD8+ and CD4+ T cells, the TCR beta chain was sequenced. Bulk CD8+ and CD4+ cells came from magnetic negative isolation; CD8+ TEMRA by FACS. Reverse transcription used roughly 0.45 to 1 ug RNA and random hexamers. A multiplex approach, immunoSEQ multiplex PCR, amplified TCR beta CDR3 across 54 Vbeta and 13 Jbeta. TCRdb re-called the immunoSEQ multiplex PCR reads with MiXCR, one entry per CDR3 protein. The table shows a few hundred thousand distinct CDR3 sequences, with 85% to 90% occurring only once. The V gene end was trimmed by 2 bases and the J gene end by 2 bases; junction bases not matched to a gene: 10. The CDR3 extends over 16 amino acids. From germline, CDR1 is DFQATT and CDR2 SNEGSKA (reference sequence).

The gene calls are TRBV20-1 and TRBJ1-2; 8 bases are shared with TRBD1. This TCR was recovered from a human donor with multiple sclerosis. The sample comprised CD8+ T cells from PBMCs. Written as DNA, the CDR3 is TGCAGTGCTAGACCTCAGCAGGCAGGGGGCAACTATGGCTACACCTTC. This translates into CSARPQQAGGNYGYTF.